The clone carrying this T cell receptor beta chain showed up just a few times. Antigen specificity is unknown. The sample is drawn from a study of blood T cells in healthy people across ages. General observations from the study: While age rose, TCR beta diversity per million T cells dropped in a roughly linear way. Strong correlation was found linking TCR beta diversity to naive T cell percentage.

Primed by a sample-barcoded 5' primer and a J-beta primer mix, a second PCR proceeded for 7 to 11 cycles. Each of the cDNA molecules was tagged by a template-switch adaptor with 12 random nucleotides. A minimum of 2.5 million CDR3-containing paired-end reads was obtained for each sample. Via MiXCR, TCRdb re-called the 5' RACE reads, giving one row per CDR3 protein. The repertoire holds some 1,800,000 distinct CDR3 sequences, with about two fifths as singletons. The CDR3 length is 14 residues. Trimming left V 1 base short and J 5 bases short, with 9 bases between. Per the germline V gene, CDR1 is SEHNR and CDR2 is FQNEAQ (reference sequence).

What was sequenced was blood. The sequence was obtained from a human donor in good health. The chain joins TRBV7-9 to TRBJ2-1; no firm D call. In nucleotides, the CDR3 is TGTGCCAGCAGCTTAGGACACATGAACAATGAGCAGTTCTTC. Protein: CASSLGHMNNEQFF.